Each of the 14 T cell receptor beta chains below was sequenced from the same sample in a study of identical twins. From the 5' RACE reads, TCRdb called clonotypes with MiXCR, one entry per CDR3 protein. The table has approximately 410,000 distinct CDR3 sequences, roughly 18% seen once. The sequenced sample consisted of naive T cells sorted from blood. Every receptor here comes from a man aged 45-60 years in good health.

This chain links TRBV11-3 with TRBJ2-3; the match to TRBD2 covers 7 bases. CDR1 is SGHNT, CDR2 YENEEA, per germline. The length of the CDR3 is 15 residues. With 2 bases clipped from V and 0 bases from J, the junction kept 2 bases outside the gene matches. CDR3 sequence (DNA): TGTGCCAGCAGCTTACGTAGCGGGAGCACAGATACGCAGTATTTT. Translation gives CASSLRSGSTDTQYF. Full variable domain (outside the CDR3, taken from reference TRBV11-3 and TRBJ2-3): EAGVVQSPRYKIIEKKQPVAFWCNPISGHNTLYWYLQNLGQGPELLIRYENEEAVDDSQLPKDRFSAERLKGVDSTLKIQPAELGDSAVYLCASSLRSGSTDTQYFGPGTRLTVL.

This clonotype has at least ten counts. V and J are TRBV12-3 or TRBV12-4 and TRBJ2-5, with 10 bases lining up with TRBD2. Trimming took 1 base from V and 2 from J; bases not matched to a gene: 4. The CDR3 is 16 residues long. CDR3 in DNA: TGTGCCAGCAGTTTAGAACTAGCGGGGCGTCAAGAGACCCAGTACTTC. Its translation is CASSLELAGRQETQYF.

The chain uses TRBV7-2 and TRBJ2-1; D is perhaps TRBD2 (5 bases). The V gene's germline CDR1 is SGHTA and CDR2 FQGNSA. V was clipped by 4 bases and J by 4 bases, with 8 bases between them. This CDR3 has 13 residues. The CDR3 DNA sequence: TGTGCCAGCAGCTGGACTCCTTACAATGAGCAGTTCTTC. It translates to CASSWTPYNEQFF. The full variable domain, its missing parts supplied by reference TRBV7-2 and TRBJ2-1, is GAGVSQSPSNKVTEKGKDVELRCDPISGHTALYWYRQSLGQGLEFLIYFQGNSAPDKSGLPSDRFSAERTGGSVSTLTIQRTQQEDSAVYLCASSWTPYNEQFFGPGTRLTVL.

This clonotype was counted many times. The chain uses TRBV7-3 and TRBJ2-6; D perhaps matches TRBD1 (5 bases). This CDR3 is 23 amino acids long. V lost 4 bases and J lost 1, with 32 bases in between. Germline V gives CDR1 SGHTA, CDR2 FQGTGA. The CDR3 bases are TGTGCCAGCAGCTCTCCCTCAGTCGGTGGGTTTGGACACTCTTTTTCTGGGGCCAACGTCCTGACTTTC. Its protein is CASSSPSVGGFGHSFSGANVLTF.

In its sample, this clonotype was seen a few times. This chain connects TRBV6-2 or TRBV6-3 to TRBJ2-1; D possibly matches TRBD1 or TRBD2 (5 bases each). The V end was cut by 5 bases, the J end by 11 bases, with 19 bases between. There are 14 residues in the CDR3. CDR1 MNHEY and CDR2 SVGEGT come from the germline V gene. The CDR3 sequence is CASSAPIGRGKQFF. In nucleotides, the CDR3 is TGTGCCAGCAGTGCGCCCATAGGTCGGGGCAAGCAGTTCTTC.

In DNA, the CDR3 is TGTGCCAGCAGCAAGGACTATAATTCACCCCTCCACTTT. Its protein product is CASSKDYNSPLHF. The chain recombines TRBV7-8 with TRBJ1-6; D gene uncertain. The CDR3 is 13 amino acids. Deletions cut 5 bases from V and 3 bases from J, with 5 bases between. Germline V gives CDR1 SGHVS, CDR2 FQNEAQ.

This clonotype was detected ten times or more. The chain uses TRBV30 and TRBJ2-3; a possible D gene is TRBD2 (5 bases). Trimming removed 0 bases at V and 6 bases at J, with 10 bases between. The CDR3 has 13 residues. CDR1 is GTSNPN and CDR2 is SVGIG in the germline V gene (reference sequence). The CDR3 protein is CAWSVRGGDTQYF. DNA for the CDR3: TGTGCCTGGAGTGTACGGGGTGGGGATACGCAGTATTTT.

Only a few counts were recorded for this clonotype. CDR3 sequence reads: CSARGDYTGGEETQYF. Here the CDR3 DNA reads TGCAGTGCTAGAGGGGATTATACAGGGGGCGAAGAGACCCAGTACTTC. The V gene is TRBV20-1, the J gene TRBJ2-5; 9 bases are shared with TRBD1. V dropped 1 base and J dropped 3; count of bases not matched to a gene: 9. CDR1 is DFQATT, CDR2 SNEGSKA, per germline (reference sequence). This CDR3 region has 16 residues.

V usage is TRBV12-3 or TRBV12-4 and J usage is TRBJ1-1, with 8 bases aligning to TRBD1. The junction had 3 bases not matched to a gene; V was cut back by 3 bases and J by 6 bases. The CDR3 is made up of 13 amino acids. As DNA, the CDR3 is TGTGCCAGCAGTTTGGCGACAGGGGCTGAAGCTTTCTTT. Protein product: CASSLATGAEAFF.

This clonotype was detected many times. This chain connects TRBV7-8 to TRBJ2-4; D assignment may be TRBD1 or TRBD2 (5 bases each). Germline V CDR1 and CDR2: SGHVS, FQNEAQ. CDR3 length equals 17 residues. The V gene lost 0 bases and the J gene lost 0 bases, with 12 bases spanning the gap. The CDR3 reads CASSLARWGIAKNIQYF. Written as DNA, the CDR3 is TGTGCCAGCAGCTTAGCGCGTTGGGGGATAGCCAAAAACATTCAGTACTTC.

This clonotype was seen ten or more times. The chain is built from TRBV6-2 or TRBV6-3 and TRBJ2-1, with 8 bases that match TRBD2. Unmatched junction bases numbered 8, after V lost 7 bases and J lost 9 bases. The CDR3 runs to 13 residues. Per germline, CDR1 MNHEY and CDR2 SVGEGT. Written as DNA, the CDR3 is TGTGCCAGCATGGGGGCGGGAGGAGTTGAGCAGTTCTTC. This translates into CASMGAGGVEQFF.

This clonotype has more than one count but fewer than ten. The rearrangement uses TRBV5-1 and TRBJ2-3; no definite D call. Between the trimmed V and J ends, which lost 4 bases and 6 bases, there was a span of 18 bases. Germline CDR1 and CDR2: SGHRS and YFSETQ. There are 15 residues in the CDR3. The CDR3 DNA is TGCGCCAGCAGCACGAGCCGACTGGATGGGGATACGCAGTATTTT. Translating it yields CASSTSRLDGDTQYF. Complete variable domain (other parts from reference TRBV5-1 and TRBJ2-3): KAGVTQTPRYLIKTRGQQVTLSCSPISGHRSVSWYQQTPGQGLQFLFEYFSETQRNKGNFPGRFSGRQFSNSRSEMNVSTLELGDSALYLCASSTSRLDGDTQYFGPGTRLTVL.

This clonotype appeared many times. The chain joins TRBV7-2 to TRBJ2-1; 14 bases are shared with TRBD2. The CDR3 length is 14 residues. Per the germline V gene, CDR1 is SGHTA and CDR2 is FQGNSA. The trim removed 3 bases at V and 10 bases at J, leaving 2 bases unmatched. CDR3 amino acids: CASSLGLAGVEQFF. The CDR3, as DNA: TGTGCCAGCAGCTTGGGACTAGCGGGGGTAGAGCAGTTCTTC.

This clonotype was observed a few times. J is TRBJ2-5 and V is TRBV5-1; D perhaps matches TRBD1 (6 bases). Per germline, CDR1 SGHRS and CDR2 YFSETQ. The ends were cut back, 0 bases at V and 4 bases at J, with 13 bases in the middle. CDR3 length: 15 residues. This chain's CDR3 is CASSLGPGDGETQYF. CDR3 DNA: TGCGCCAGCAGCTTGGGCCCAGGGGATGGAGAGACCCAGTACTTC.